The clone carrying this T cell receptor beta chain was seen only a few times. Its antigen is unidentified. This specimen comes from a study of cytomegalovirus exposure and HLA in healthy donors. Study-wide results and caveats: In a later analysis, donors in an Asian-associated ancestry cluster reportedly had fewer N-insertions in productive TCRs than the cohort mean. It was only CMV serostatus that was available as immune exposure information. For cytomegalovirus status, the classifier reportedly gave diagnoses with high specificity and sensitivity.

The germline gives CDR1 ENHRY, CDR2 SYGVKD. V dropped 0 bases and J dropped 9; count of bases not matched to a gene: 11. The CDR3 consists of 16 residues. The PCR employed 60 Vbeta primers together with 13 Jbeta primers. Sequenced by immunoSEQ multiplex PCR; TCRdb stores in-frame clones only, minus some. Among 100,000 to 150,000 clones listed, around 75% were seen once. The gene calls are TRBV10-3 and TRBJ2-1; TRBD2 aligns across 7 bases. This TCR was recovered from a woman in her 50s in good health and CMV-seronegative. The sample taken for sequencing was PBMCs. The CDR3 reads CAISESLAAYQGEQFF. The CDR3 DNA reads TGTGCCATCAGTGAGTCTCTAGCGGCCTACCAGGGTGAGCAGTTCTTC.